This passage covers 3 T cell receptor beta chains from one sample sequenced in a study of patients and donors after allogeneic stem cell transplantation. Via MiXCR, TCRdb re-called the RT-PCR reads, giving one row per CDR3 protein. The sample has approximately 160,000 distinct CDR3 sequences, about 29% seen once. Sequenced: blood, either unsorted or a sorted T cell fraction (not recorded which). The source of these receptors is a human donor who was either an allogeneic HSCT recipient or a stem cell or donor lymphocyte infusion donor (not recorded which). It is not recorded whose cells these are; they may come from a transplant donor.

This clonotype was recorded a few times. The chain carries TRBV6-6 and TRBJ2-5, with D perhaps being TRBD1 or TRBD2 (5 bases each). V dropped 10 bases and J dropped 0 bases, with 9 bases sitting between them. CDR1 MNHNY and CDR2 SVGAGI come from the germline V gene (reference sequence). This CDR3 region has 12 residues. The CDR3 sequence: CATSGHQETQYF. For the CDR3, the DNA is TGTGCCACCTCGGGACACCAAGAGACCCAGTACTTC.

This clonotype showed up just a few times. The chain has TRBV12-3 or TRBV12-4 and TRBJ1-5, with a weak D call TRBD1 (5 bases). The CDR3 is 14 amino acids. V lost 3 bases and J lost 11, with 17 bases in between. CDR3 in DNA: TGTGCCAGCAGTTTCCGACAGTACTATTACTCCCAGCATTTT. It specifies CASSFRQYYYSQHF.

The V and J genes are TRBV29-1 and TRBJ2-1; D uncertain. The V gene lost 7 bases and the J gene lost 6 bases, with 16 bases spanning the gap. This CDR3 contains 13 residues. Germline V gene lookup returns CDR1 SQVTM and CDR2 ANQGSEA. The CDR3 nucleotides read TGCAGCGCCCAGCCGGACGGATTCAATGAGCAGTTCTTC. Translated: CSAQPDGFNEQFF.